The T cell receptor beta chain under discussion was sequenced for a study of early T cells in non-severe SARS-CoV-2 infection. Study background: Sequenced material consisted of bulk RNA (from unsorted whole blood), and chains were unpaired.

General study points: The VDJdb matching leaned toward anti-spike CD8 responses and overlooked private and CD4 specificities.

With respect to this clonotype: Its specificity is unknown.

J lost 9 bases, V lost 4 bases, and 5 bases had no gene match. The CDR3 runs to 14 residues. Unique molecular identifiers were affixed to single, distinct cDNA molecules. Using its own MiXCR run on the 5' RACE reads, TCRdb lists one record per CDR3 protein. This table holds 75,000 to 80,000 distinct CDR3 sequences, 11% found once. The clonotype comes from an adult who was a healthcare worker with PCR-confirmed SARS-CoV-2 infection or an uninfected control (not recorded which). The chain combines TRBV12-3 or TRBV12-4 with TRBJ1-6, with TRBD1 matching 8 bases. The specimen was whole blood, collected at baseline. CDR3 region: CASSYDRGSSPLHF. The CDR3 bases are TGTGCCAGCAGTTATGACAGGGGAAGTTCACCCCTCCACTTT.